Below, 20 T cell receptor beta chains from the same sample are listed, as sequenced in a study of blood T cell repertoires in COVID-19. Only in-frame clones appear in the TCRdb table, and some are missing; sequencing was by immunoSEQ multiplex PCR. The data hold 100,000 to 150,000 clones, with about 80% observed a single time. The material sequenced was peripheral blood. The origin of the receptors is a woman between 50 and 59 years old with acute or convalescent COVID-19.

V gene TRBV30 combines with J gene TRBJ2-1; TRBD2 matches 10 bases. CDR1 and CDR2 (germline): GTSNPN, SVGIG (reference sequence). CDR3 length: 13 amino acids. Trimming took 6 bases from V and 6 from J; bases not matched to a gene: 5. The CDR3 sequence: CACPSGRLNEQFF. The CDR3 DNA reads as TGTGCCTGTCCTAGCGGGAGACTCAATGAGCAGTTCTTC.

The genes are TRBV12-3 or TRBV12-4 and TRBJ2-4; D remains ambiguous. Trimming left V 7 bases short and J 3 bases short, with 10 bases between. This CDR3 contains 13 residues. For the CDR3, the DNA is TGTGCCAGCACCCTAAGTAACAAAAACATTCAGTACTTC. Its translation: CASTLSNKNIQYF.

This clone was found a few times. V and J are TRBV3-1 (or the pseudogene TRBV3-2) and TRBJ1-2; possibly TRBD1 for D (6 bases). Per the germline V gene, CDR1 is LGHDT and CDR2 is YNNKEL (reference sequence). The CDR3 length is 17 residues. V was shortened by 2 bases and J by 4 bases, with 20 bases between the two germline ends. CDR3 protein: CASSQSSAGAHLYGYTF. The CDR3 coding sequence is TGTGCCAGCAGCCAAAGTTCGGCAGGGGCCCACCTCTATGGCTACACCTTC.

The V gene is TRBV6-5, the J gene TRBJ2-7; D might be TRBD2 (6 bases). Germline V gene lookup returns CDR1 MNHEY and CDR2 SVGAGI. The ends were cut back, 7 bases at V and 0 bases at J, with 10 bases in the middle. The CDR3 length is 13 residues. CDR3 sequence (DNA): TGTGCCAGCACTAGCGTTAACTCCTACGAGCAGTACTTC. Translating gives CASTSVNSYEQYF.

The rearrangement uses TRBV7-9 and TRBJ1-5; weak D call: TRBD1 (5 bases). This CDR3 spans 15 amino acids. Trimming left V 5 bases short and J 0 bases short, with 11 bases between. Germline CDR1 and CDR2: SEHNR and FQNEAQ (reference sequence). Here the CDR3 reads CASSQAGGSNQPQHF. Written as DNA, the CDR3 is TGTGCCAGCAGCCAGGCGGGGGGTAGCAATCAGCCCCAGCATTTT.

The V gene is TRBV28, the J gene TRBJ1-2, with 8 bases aligning to TRBD1. Germline CDR1 is MDHEN and CDR2 is SYDVKM. J lost 4 bases, V lost 2 bases, and 6 bases had no gene match. The CDR3 sequence is 15 residues long. The CDR3 here is CASSLVGQGGYGYTF. CDR3 DNA sequence: TGTGCCAGCAGTTTAGTAGGACAGGGAGGCTATGGCTACACCTTC.

The rearrangement links TRBV9 to TRBJ2-3, with 9 bases that match TRBD2. The CDR3 runs to 15 residues. V lost 0 bases and J lost 6; bases outside the gene matches: 5. Per germline, CDR1 SGDLS and CDR2 YYNGEE. The CDR3 DNA is TGTGCCAGCAGCGTAGGGCTAGCGGGGTACGATACGCAGTATTTT. Protein product: CASSVGLAGYDTQYF.

The V gene is TRBV5-1, the J gene TRBJ1-6, with no clear D. V lost 1 base and J 8 bases, leaving 10 bases between the germline ends. The CDR3 totals 14 residues. Germline V gives CDR1 SGHRS, CDR2 YFSETQ. In DNA form, the CDR3 reads TGCGCCAGCAGCTTGATTCCCGGGGATTCACCCCTCCACTTT. Protein product: CASSLIPGDSPLHF.

This clone was seen only a few times. V is TRBV20-1 and J is TRBJ1-5; D is perhaps TRBD1 (6 bases). V gave up 3 bases and J gave up 7 bases, with 19 bases separating them. Germline V CDR1 and CDR2: DFQATT, SNEGSKA (reference sequence). The CDR3 has 15 amino acids. The CDR3 DNA is TGCAGTGCTAGTTCGAGGGGGTGGACAGCCCAGCCCCAGCATTTT. It specifies CSASSRGWTAQPQHF.

The chain uses TRBV28 and TRBJ1-1; no clear D gene. V dropped 4 bases and J dropped 1 base, with 10 bases sitting between them. Per germline, CDR1 MDHEN and CDR2 SYDVKM. The CDR3 length is 14 residues. CDR3 sequence: CASSSADWNTEAFF. CDR3 nucleotide sequence: TGTGCCAGCAGTTCCGCAGACTGGAACACTGAAGCTTTCTTT. The full variable domain, completed using reference TRBV28 and TRBJ1-1, is DVKVTQSSRYLVKRTGEKVFLECVQDMDHENMFWYRQDPGLGLRLIYFSYDVKMKEKGDIPEGYSVSREKKERFSLILESASTNQTSMYLCASSSADWNTEAFFGQGTRLTVV.

The chain employs TRBV24-1 and TRBJ2-2; D remains ambiguous. Germline CDR1 reads KGHDR; CDR2 reads SFDVKD. The V gene lost 5 bases and the J gene lost 3 bases, with 6 bases spanning the gap. The CDR3 spans 13 residues. In DNA form, the CDR3 reads TGTGCCACCAGTGGCAGATACACCGGGGAGCTGTTTTTT. Translating it yields CATSGRYTGELFF.

V usage is TRBV3-1 (or the pseudogene TRBV3-2) and J usage is TRBJ1-2; a weak D match, TRBD1 (6 bases). The CDR3 spans 14 residues. Germline CDR1 reads LGHDT; CDR2 reads YNNKEL (reference sequence). V lost 1 base, J lost 5 bases, and 11 bases lay in between. CDR3 in amino acids: CASSQAGEGYGYTF. CDR3 bases: TGTGCCAGCAGCCAAGCAGGGGAGGGGTATGGCTACACCTTC.

V and J are TRBV5-1 and TRBJ2-1; TRBD2 agrees at 9 bases. V gave up 4 bases and J gave up 8 bases; unmatched junction bases: 7. This CDR3 comprises 14 residues. Germline CDR1 and CDR2: SGHRS and YFSETQ. The CDR3 loop reads CASSPGLAMDEQFF. CDR3 DNA sequence: TGCGCCAGCAGCCCGGGACTAGCCATGGATGAGCAGTTCTTC.

V usage is TRBV3-1 (or the pseudogene TRBV3-2) and J usage is TRBJ2-1; D unclear. The germline CDR1 and CDR2 sequences are LGHDT and YNNKEL (reference sequence). The CDR3 sequence is 15 residues long. The V gene lost 3 bases and the J gene lost 6 bases, with 15 bases spanning the gap. CDR3 region: CASSHFRLVANEQFF. CDR3 sequence (DNA): TGTGCCAGCAGCCATTTTCGGCTAGTCGCCAATGAGCAGTTCTTC.

This rearrangement joins TRBV25-1 to TRBJ1-6; 8 nucleotides line up with TRBD1. V lost 9 bases and J lost 9; bases outside the gene matches: 7. The CDR3 totals 13 residues. Looked up from germline, CDR1 is MGHDK and CDR2 is SYGVNS. In DNA form, the CDR3 reads TGTGCCAGTCAAGGACAGGGTTCTTCACCCCTCCACTTT. This codes for CASQGQGSSPLHF.

The chain recombines TRBV10-3 with TRBJ1-1, with 7 nucleotides matching TRBD1. This CDR3 is built from 16 residues. The V gene's germline CDR1 is ENHRY and CDR2 SYGVKD. V shed 2 bases and J 4 bases; nucleotides not matched to a gene: 10. CDR3 sequence: CAISEGLGAGGTEAFF. CDR3 DNA sequence: TGTGCCATCAGTGAGGGGCTGGGGGCAGGGGGCACTGAAGCTTTCTTT.

The chain carries TRBV11-2 and TRBJ2-1; D gene unclear. Looked up from germline, CDR1 is SGHAT and CDR2 is FQNNGV. This CDR3 has 13 residues. Deletions cut 5 bases from V and 4 bases from J, with 9 bases between. The CDR3 region has the DNA TGTGCCAGCAGCCAGGCCAGTTACAATGAGCAGTTCTTC. The encoded protein is CASSQASYNEQFF.

The genes are TRBV14 and TRBJ2-7, with 7 nucleotides matching TRBD2. The CDR3 consists of 15 residues. CDR1 is SGHDN, CDR2 FVKESK, per germline. The V segment lost 4 bases and the J segment 0 bases; nucleotides outside the gene matches: 6. The CDR3 region has the DNA TGTGCCAGCAGCCTAGGCCGGGGGGTCTCCTACGAGCAGTACTTC. It translates to CASSLGRGVSYEQYF.

As DNA, the CDR3 is TGTGCCAGCAGCGCAGGGTCTTCTAATGAAAAACTGTTTTTT. It is translated as CASSAGSSNEKLFF. The chain carries TRBV9 and TRBJ1-4; possibly TRBD1 for D (5 bases). The CDR3 extends over 14 amino acids. Trimming removed 3 bases from V and 3 bases from J, with 9 bases in between. Germline CDR1 is SGDLS and CDR2 is YYNGEE.

On this clone: The same CDR3 also results from other DNA sequences found in this sample. The chain has TRBV15 and TRBJ1-5, with D uncertain. The CDR3 contains 14 residues. Trimming left V 0 bases short and J 2 bases short, with 5 bases between. Germline CDR1 is LNHNV and CDR2 is YYDKDF (reference sequence). CDR3 loop: CATSRDRGNQPQHF. For the CDR3, the DNA is TGTGCCACCAGCAGAGATCGGGGCAATCAGCCCCAGCATTTT.